This T cell receptor (beta chain) emerged from a study of identical twins (dated by TCRdb to the mid-2010s). Study-level background: To test whether fetal clonotypes persist, the study used deep sequencing on TCR alpha and beta repertoires from monozygotic twins, unrelated adults of various ages, and cord blood. To rule out contamination, replicate twin experiments were performed at different times with different library preparation protocols.

Summary of the overall study and its limitations: Invariant T cells such as MAIT and iNKT could partly confound zero-insertion analyses, although diverse VJ usage argued against such confounding for most clonotypes. Because the same donors could not be followed over many years, the conclusions depended on cross-sectional statistical analysis. Compared with coincidental sharing between unrelated individuals, out-of-frame TCR alpha sequences shared between twins had an excess of sequences with low generation probability. In monozygotic twins, recombination models systematically underestimated out-of-frame TCR alpha sharing, but the models matched the sharing seen between unrelated individuals. Fewer insertions were carried by abundant cord blood beta clonotypes; a weaker similar trend was observed in young adult naive repertoires, while no such trend was observed in memory repertoires. Excess twin sharing in beta out-of-frame sequences was weaker because fewer shared sequences lowered the signal-to-noise ratio.

V loses 3 bases at its end and J loses 3 bases; junction bases beyond the gene matches: 4. The germline V gene (reference sequence) yields LGHDT for CDR1 and YNNKEL for CDR2. The CDR3, from cysteine to phenylalanine, totals 14 residues. Kept here is only the CDR3 DNA, which spans 42 bases and is read in frame from base 1. Every donor was a healthy Caucasian. The twin cohort comprised three pairs of female monozygotic twins, all aged about 18 to 29 years. Using Miltenyi CD45RO+ enrichment and human naive T-cell isolation kits, memory (CD45RO+) and naive T cells were isolated from PBMC. To prepare the library, 5' RACE was applied. The reads were generated on an Illumina HiSeq 2000. A universal primer binding site was added through template switching, and the final cDNA carried a unique molecular identifier so that TCR cDNA molecules could be counted accurately. Specific primers in the conserved constant-segment region were used to synthesize first-strand cDNA for TCR alpha and beta chains. Each cDNA library was double barcoded, with a SMART-Mk sample barcode plus Illumina barcodes, to control for contamination. TruSeq adapter sequences, together with Illumina sample barcodes, were added in two successive PCR steps. The TCR alpha and beta cDNA libraries were sequenced on the Illumina HiSeq platform using custom primers. Per the original workflow: MiGEC processed the raw reads to extract unique molecular identifiers, while MiXCR was used to determine the CDR3 positions. Recombination models were inferred per individual with the repgenHMM and IGoR tools using an EM algorithm. The analysis of shared clonotypes was done with the tcR package in R, with sharing normalized by the product of cloneset sizes. To study raw recombination without the effects of thymic and clonal selection, out-of-frame nonproductive sequences were analyzed. TCRdb reran the public reads through fastp at Q25 and MiXCR, keeping productive beta chains. Each CDR3 protein gets just one entry, which takes the most common genes and DNA from the rows behind it. TCRdb's processing, not the study's, gives the V and J calls here. This sample gives more than 250,000 distinct CDR3 sequences in total; roughly 8.6% of them show up just once. Around 2.1% of the sample belongs to the ten largest clones.

Concerning this clonotype itself: The antigen it binds to is not known. There are no base qualities to consult, and no much larger clone falls within one base.

These data were likewise used in another study, on yellow fever vaccine responses in identical twins. The second study's authors report: According to the authors, the vaccine-induced T cell response in identical twins seemed to be partly convergent and partly specific to each individual. In the study, vaccine-responding T cell clones were precisely tracked in identical twins.

The sequence derives from a woman younger than 30 in good health. What was sequenced was memory (CD45RO+) T cells sorted from blood. The sample's cell subset or site, from its label and the paper: CD45RO+ enriched T cells. The chain uses TRBV3-1 and TRBJ2-7; 8 central nucleotides agree with TRBD2. The nucleotide sequence is given as TGTGCCAGCAGCCAGAGCGGGAGTAACTACGAGCAGTACTTC. This is translated as CASSQSGSNYEQYF.